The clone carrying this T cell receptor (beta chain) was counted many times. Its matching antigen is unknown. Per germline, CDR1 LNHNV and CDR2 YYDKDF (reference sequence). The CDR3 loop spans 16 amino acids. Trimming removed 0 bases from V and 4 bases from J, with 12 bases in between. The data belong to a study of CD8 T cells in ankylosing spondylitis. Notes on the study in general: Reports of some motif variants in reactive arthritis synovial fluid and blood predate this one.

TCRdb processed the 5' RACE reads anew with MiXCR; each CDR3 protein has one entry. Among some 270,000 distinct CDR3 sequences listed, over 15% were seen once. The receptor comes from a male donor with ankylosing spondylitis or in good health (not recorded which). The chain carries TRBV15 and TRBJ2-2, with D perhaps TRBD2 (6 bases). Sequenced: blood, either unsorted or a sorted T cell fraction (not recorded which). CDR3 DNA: TGTGCCACCAGCAGAGAGAGCGGGTCAGCCACCGGGGAGCTGTTTTTT. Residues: CATSRESGSATGELFF.